These 6 T cell receptor beta chains were all obtained from the same sample, sequenced in a study of OX40 agonist ivuxolimab in advanced cancers. The protocol was immunoSEQ multiplex PCR, while the TCRdb copy is restricted to in-frame clones and leaves out a portion. In the table there are 50,000 to 75,000 clones, 80% to 95% of which are singletons. The sequenced sample was CD4+ or CD8+ T cells sorted from blood, obtained in a trial of the OX40 agonist ivuxolimab. These receptors were collected from an adult with an advanced solid tumor such as melanoma, head and neck, liver or kidney cancer.

This chain uses TRBV9 with TRBJ1-6; D unclear. The CDR3 sequence is 14 residues long. The V end was cut by 0 bases, the J end by 4 bases, with 5 bases between. Germline V gene lookup returns CDR1 SGDLS and CDR2 YYNGEE. DNA for the CDR3: TGTGCCAGCAGCGTAGGAGAGTATAATTCACCCCTCCACTTT. Translating gives CASSVGEYNSPLHF.

A few counts support this clone. The chain couples TRBV6-1 to TRBJ2-5; D tentatively reads TRBD1 or TRBD2 (5 bases each). V was shortened by 7 bases and J by 5 bases, with 14 bases between the two germline ends. Germline CDR1 is MNHNS and CDR2 is SASEGT. The CDR3 length is 13 residues. The CDR3 spells CASIGAFAETQYF. The DNA for the CDR3 is TGTGCCAGCATCGGGGCTTTCGCCGAGACCCAGTACTTC.

The sample holds a few counts of this clone. The chain uses TRBV27 and TRBJ2-2, with TRBD2 identical over 8 bases. Trimming cost V 7 bases and J 1 base; bases outside gene matches: 5. The germline CDR1 and CDR2 sequences are MNHEY and SMNVEV (reference sequence). The CDR3 sequence is 15 residues long. In DNA form, the CDR3 reads TGTGCCAGCACCTTAGCGGGAAGGAACACCGGGGAGCTGTTTTTT. The encoded protein is CASTLAGRNTGELFF.

The chain is built from TRBV5-5 and TRBJ2-2; 10 bases align to TRBD1. This CDR3 has 15 amino acids. From germline, CDR1 is SGHKS and CDR2 YYEKEE (reference sequence). Losses at the gene ends were 0 bases for V and 9 bases for J; bases not matched to a gene: 5. The DNA for the CDR3 is TGTGCCAGCAGCTTGGAGGGACAGGGGCCGTGGGAGCTGTTTTTT. Translating gives CASSLEGQGPWELFF. The variable domain in full, completed from reference TRBV5-5 and TRBJ2-2, reads DAGVTQSPTHLIKTRGQQVTLRCSPISGHKSVSWYQQVLGQGPQFIFQYYEKEERGRGNFPDRFSARQFPNYSSELNVNALLLGDSALYLCASSLEGQGPWELFFGEGSRLTVL.

V and J are TRBV28 and TRBJ1-5, with D unresolved. Trimming pared 5 bases from V and 1 base from J, leaving 12 bases between. CDR1 MDHEN and CDR2 SYDVKM come from the germline V gene. There are 15 residues in the CDR3. CDR3 region: CASSMGVGSNQPQHF. CDR3 nucleotides: TGTGCCAGCAGTATGGGAGTAGGCAGCAATCAGCCCCAGCATTTT.

The sample holds one count of this clone. The chain joins TRBV15 to TRBJ2-2; 9 bases are a match to TRBD1. Germline CDR1 and CDR2: LNHNV and YYDKDF (reference sequence). V dropped 1 base and J dropped 7; count of bases not matched to a gene: 13. The CDR3 runs 18 residues. CDR3 DNA: TGTGCCACCAGCAGAGGCCCAGGCGGGACAGGGTTTCTCGGGGAGCTGTTTTTT. Translating it yields CATSRGPGGTGFLGELFF.